The sequence of this TCR beta chain was determined in a study of T cells after yellow fever vaccination (dated by TCRdb to between 2019 and 2020). Concerning the study at large: Libraries from fractions with low cell numbers were prepared with the SMART-Seq v4 Ultra Low Input RNA kit. To track T-cell clones before and after primary and booster YFV17D yellow fever vaccination, bulk TCR alpha and beta repertoires were sequenced longitudinally. Two healthy male donors made up the cohort, one aged 18 to 29 years and the other aged 30 to 39 years. Blood was drawn at multiple timepoints before and after primary and secondary immunization, with bulk PBMC replicates and cell subsets isolated. The paper's findings and limits, for the study overall: Computational filtering was required because FACS-sorted repertoires could contain abundant contaminating clonotypes from the bulk population. Compared with the primary T-cell response, the secondary T-cell response was faster but weaker, reaching its peak on day 5 rather than on day 15. The study included only a couple of donors, which limits how far the findings can be generalized. A small fraction of clonotypes showed up in both the CD4 and CD8 compartments, probably as a result of convergent recombination. After the booster, most clones that had expanded after primary vaccination were detected again (around 95% of CD4 and around nine tenths of CD8), suggesting broad maintenance of memory.

The reads were generated on an Illumina NovaSeq 6000. TCR cDNA was made using 5'RACE template switching, a step that added a universal primer site and unique molecular identifiers. Priming for cDNA synthesis came from both the TCR alpha and TCR beta constant segments. Libraries were amplified in two PCR steps, with sample barcodes and sequencing adapters added in the second step. Sequencing of the libraries was done on either Illumina HiSeq 2500 (2x100 bp) or NovaSeq (2x150 bp). The paper's processing steps were these. Reads were demultiplexed and collapsed into UMI consensus sequences with MIGEC, and V(D)J alignment was performed with MiXCR. Vaccine-responding clonotypes were defined with edgeR using replicate PBMC samples, requiring FDR below 0.01 and a log2 fold change above 5 up to day 15. Bulk clonotypes were assigned CD4 or CD8 identity according to which sequenced CD4 or CD8 repertoire held them at higher abundance. TCRdb handled the public reads itself, with Q25 trimming in fastp and clone calling in MiXCR, and kept productive beta chains. Duplicate CDR3 protein sequences are folded into a single record with the most common DNA and genes. These V and J calls derive from TCRdb rather than the authors' analysis. Counted in this sample were some 160,000 distinct CDR3 sequences; about a tenth of them appeared once. The ten largest clones take up approximately 39% of the sample.

There are many counts of this clonotype. The antigen it binds to is not known. The input lacks base qualities; no much larger clone sits a single base away. CDR1 and CDR2 (SGHRS, YFSETQ) derive from the germline V gene. A distance of 9 bases separates the germline ends of V and J, which lose 4 bases and 8 bases respectively. From cysteine to phenylalanine, the CDR3 is 11 amino acids long. The entry retains the CDR3 DNA only, 33 bases that are in frame from base 1. The sample's treatment or condition label is to be understood as: live attenuated yellow fever vaccine strain. A standard Ficoll-Paque protocol was used to isolate PBMCs from peripheral blood. Dynabeads CD4 and CD8 positive selection kits were used to isolate the CD4 and CD8 T-cell fractions. TriZol was used to extract RNA from bulk PBMCs, from CD4 and CD8 fractions, and from dextramer-positive and dextramer-negative fractions.

Specimen: CD8+ T cells sorted from PBMCs, collected 45 days after the yellow fever booster vaccination. The receptor's source is a man younger than 30 who received the YFV17D yellow fever vaccine. The chain uses TRBV5-1 and TRBJ1-2; TRBD1 is a weak D gene call, 5 bases matching. The DNA sequence is as follows: TGCGCCAGCAGCATGGCAGGGGGCTACACCTTC. Translated, it reads CASSMAGGYTF.